This T cell receptor (beta chain) was sequenced during a study of T-cell reconstitution after alpha-beta-depleted transplantation in children. Findings of the study overall: Expanded clones from the graft, numbering several hundred, reportedly supplied alpha-beta T cells about two months after transplant. Day-60 TCRbeta diversity that was high in some patients was derived from surviving recipient T cells and thymic progenitors. The authors attributed T-cell counts and diversity one year after transplant mostly to newly produced T cells.

With regard to this clonotype: The antigen remains undetermined.

Construction of the TCRbeta library involved unique molecular identifiers. TCRdb reprocessed the PCR reads via MiXCR and lists one record per CDR3 protein. This table holds hundreds of thousands of distinct CDR3 sequences, under 15% found once. The CDR3 consists of 14 residues. J was trimmed by 6 bases and V by 8 bases; bases with no gene match: 7. The source was PBMCs, mostly from graft donor cells, collected 360 days after TCRalphabeta/CD19-depleted stem cell transplant. The receptor was derived from a male patient between 10 and 17 years old who had a stem cell transplant for acute myeloid leukemia, so the T cells may come from the graft donor. The V and J genes are TRBV12-3 or TRBV12-4 and TRBJ2-2, with 9 bases fitting TRBD2. The CDR3 reads CASSVAGAPGELFF. The DNA of the CDR3 is TGTGCCAGCTCGGTAGCGGGGGCGCCCGGGGAGCTGTTTTTT.